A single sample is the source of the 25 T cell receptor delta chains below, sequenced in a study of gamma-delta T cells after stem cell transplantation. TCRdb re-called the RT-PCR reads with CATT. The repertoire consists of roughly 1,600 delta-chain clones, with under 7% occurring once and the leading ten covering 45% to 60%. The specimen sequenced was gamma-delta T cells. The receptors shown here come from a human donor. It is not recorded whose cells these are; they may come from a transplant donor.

The CDR3 region is CACDTVGGGPDTDKLIF. The CDR3 DNA reads TGTGCCTGTGACACCGTGGGTGGGGGACCCGACACCGATAAACTCATCTTT. The V and J genes are TRDV2 and TRDJ1, with 7 bases that match TRDD3. The CDR3 is 17 residues long. Per the germline V gene, CDR1 is GEAIGNYY and CDR2 is EKD. The V and J ends lost 0 bases and 0 bases, in that order; junction bases with no gene match: 9.

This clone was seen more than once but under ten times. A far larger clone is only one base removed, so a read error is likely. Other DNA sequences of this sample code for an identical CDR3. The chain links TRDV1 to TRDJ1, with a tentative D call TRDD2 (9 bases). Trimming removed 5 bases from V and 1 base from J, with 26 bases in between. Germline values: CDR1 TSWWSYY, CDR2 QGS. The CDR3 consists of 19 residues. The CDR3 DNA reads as TGTGCTCTTGGGACATGGCCTTCCTACTTGGGGGATGTCACCGATAAACTCATCTTT. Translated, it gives CALGTWPSYLGDVTDKLIF.

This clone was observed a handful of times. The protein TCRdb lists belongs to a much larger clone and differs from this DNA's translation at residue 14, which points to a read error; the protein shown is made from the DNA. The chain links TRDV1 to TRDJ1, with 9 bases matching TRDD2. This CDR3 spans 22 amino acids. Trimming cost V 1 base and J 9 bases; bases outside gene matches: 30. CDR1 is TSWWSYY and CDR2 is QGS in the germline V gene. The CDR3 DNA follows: TGTGCTCTTGGGGAACCCCCCCGTCGGCCTTCCTACTCAGGCTGGGGCCCATCGGAACTCATCTTT. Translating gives CALGEPPRRPSYSGWGPSELIF.

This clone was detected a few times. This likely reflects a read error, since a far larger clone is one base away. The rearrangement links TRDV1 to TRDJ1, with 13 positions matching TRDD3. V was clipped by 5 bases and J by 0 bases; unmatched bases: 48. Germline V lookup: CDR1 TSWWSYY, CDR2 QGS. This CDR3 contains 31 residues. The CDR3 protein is CALGPTVCANPPNTGGYAADRFPPYTDKLIF. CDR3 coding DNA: TGTGCTCTTGGGCCAACCGTCTGCGCAAACCCCCCTAATACTGGGGGATACGCAGCCGATCGGTTCCCTCCGTACACCGATAAACTCATCTTT.

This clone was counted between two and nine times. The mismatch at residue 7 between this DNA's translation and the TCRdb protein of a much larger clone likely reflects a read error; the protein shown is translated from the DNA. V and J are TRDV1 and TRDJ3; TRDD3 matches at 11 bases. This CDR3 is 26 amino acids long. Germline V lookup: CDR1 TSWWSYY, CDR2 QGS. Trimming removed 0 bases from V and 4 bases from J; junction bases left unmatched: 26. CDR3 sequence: CALGELDIKLGDKTLTGRWDTRQMFF. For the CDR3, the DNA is TGTGCTCTTGGGGAACTAGACATTAAACTGGGGGATAAAACTTTGACGGGTCGGTGGGACACCCGACAGATGTTTTTC.

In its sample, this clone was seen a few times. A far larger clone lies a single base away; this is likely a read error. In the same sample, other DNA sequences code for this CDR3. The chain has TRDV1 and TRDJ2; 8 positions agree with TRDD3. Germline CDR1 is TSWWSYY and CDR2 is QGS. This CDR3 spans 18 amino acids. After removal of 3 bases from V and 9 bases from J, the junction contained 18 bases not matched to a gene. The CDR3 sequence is CALGDLSLTGDTSSQLFF. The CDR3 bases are TGTGCTCTTGGGGATCTTAGCCTTACTGGGGATACTTCATCACAACTCTTCTTT.

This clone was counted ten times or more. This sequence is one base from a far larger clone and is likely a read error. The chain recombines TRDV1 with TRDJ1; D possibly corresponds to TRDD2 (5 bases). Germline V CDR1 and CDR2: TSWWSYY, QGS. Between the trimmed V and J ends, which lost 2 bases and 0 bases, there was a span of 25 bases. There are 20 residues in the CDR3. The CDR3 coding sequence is TGTGCTCTTGGGGAATTTCCTGTAGAGGAGCTGGATCATTACACCGATAAACTCATCTTT. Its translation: CALGEFPVEELDHYTDKLIF.

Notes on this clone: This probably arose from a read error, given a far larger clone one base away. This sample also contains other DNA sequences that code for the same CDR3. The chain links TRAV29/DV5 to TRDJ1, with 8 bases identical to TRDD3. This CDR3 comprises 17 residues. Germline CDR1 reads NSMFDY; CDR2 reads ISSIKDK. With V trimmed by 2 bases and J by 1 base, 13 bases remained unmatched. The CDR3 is CAASASYGWGITDKLIF. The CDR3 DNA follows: TGTGCAGCAAGTGCCTCCTACGGTTGGGGGATCACCGATAAACTCATCTTT.

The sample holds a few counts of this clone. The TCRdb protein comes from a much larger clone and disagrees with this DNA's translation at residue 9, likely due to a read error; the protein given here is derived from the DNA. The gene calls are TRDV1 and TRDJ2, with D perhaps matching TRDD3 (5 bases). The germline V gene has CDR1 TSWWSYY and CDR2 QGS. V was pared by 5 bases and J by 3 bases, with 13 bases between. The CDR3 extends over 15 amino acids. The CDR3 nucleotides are TGTGCTCTTGGGACGGAGGGATCTGTGACAGCACAACTCTTCTTT. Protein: CALGTEGSVTAQLFF.

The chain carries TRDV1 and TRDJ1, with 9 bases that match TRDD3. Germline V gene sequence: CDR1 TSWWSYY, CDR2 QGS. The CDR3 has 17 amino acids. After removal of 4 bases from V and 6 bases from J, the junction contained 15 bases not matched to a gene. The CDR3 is CALGARRATGGPNKLIF. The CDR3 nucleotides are TGTGCTCTTGGGGCCCGGCGCGCTACTGGGGGACCCAATAAACTCATCTTT.

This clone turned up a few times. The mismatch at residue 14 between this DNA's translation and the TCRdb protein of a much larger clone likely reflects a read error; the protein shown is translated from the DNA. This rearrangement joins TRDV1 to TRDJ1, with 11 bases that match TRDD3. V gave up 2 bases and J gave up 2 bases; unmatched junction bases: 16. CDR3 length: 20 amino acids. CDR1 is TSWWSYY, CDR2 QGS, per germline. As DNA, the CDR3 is TGTGCTCTTGGGGAAATCTCCCCACTGGGGGATAGAAGGAGGACCGATAAACTCATCTTT. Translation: CALGEISPLGDRRRTDKLIF.

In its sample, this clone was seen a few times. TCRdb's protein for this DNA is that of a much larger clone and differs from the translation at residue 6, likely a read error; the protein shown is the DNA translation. The CDR3 nucleotides are TGTGCCTGTGACCTACAGGGGGATACGCGAAGGAGAAACTGGTCCGATAAACTCATCTTT. This gives the protein CACDLQGDTRRRNWSDKLIF. The chain couples TRDV2 to TRDJ1; 10 nucleotides agree with TRDD3. CDR1 and CDR2 (germline): GEAIGNYY, EKD. J gave up 3 bases and V 3 bases, and 21 bases lay outside the gene matches. The length of the CDR3 is 20 residues.

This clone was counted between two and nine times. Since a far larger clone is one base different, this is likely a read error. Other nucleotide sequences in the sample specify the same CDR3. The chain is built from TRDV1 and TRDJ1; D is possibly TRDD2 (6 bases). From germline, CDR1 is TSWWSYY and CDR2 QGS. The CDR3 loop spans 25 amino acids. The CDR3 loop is CALGDLNQRTTFQNPVLKYTDKLIF. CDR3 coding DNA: TGTGCTCTTGGGGATCTAAACCAGAGGACCACCTTCCAAAACCCAGTACTGAAGTACACCGACAAACTCATCTTT.

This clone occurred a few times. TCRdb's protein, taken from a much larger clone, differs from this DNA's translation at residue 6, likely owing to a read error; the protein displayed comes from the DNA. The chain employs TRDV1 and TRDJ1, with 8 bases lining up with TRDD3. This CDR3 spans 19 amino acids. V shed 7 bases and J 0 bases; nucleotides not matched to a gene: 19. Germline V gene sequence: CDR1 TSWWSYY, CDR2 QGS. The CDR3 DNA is TGTGCTCTTGTCGGGGCCCCGGACTGGGGGTTCCGGTACACCGATAAACTCATCTTT. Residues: CALVGAPDWGFRYTDKLIF.

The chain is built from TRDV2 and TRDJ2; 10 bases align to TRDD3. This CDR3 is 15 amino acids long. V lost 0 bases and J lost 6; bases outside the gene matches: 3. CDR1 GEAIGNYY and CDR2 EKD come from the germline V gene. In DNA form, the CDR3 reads TGTGCCTGTGACACCCTGGGGGATAATGCAGCACAACTCTTCTTT. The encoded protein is CACDTLGDNAAQLFF.

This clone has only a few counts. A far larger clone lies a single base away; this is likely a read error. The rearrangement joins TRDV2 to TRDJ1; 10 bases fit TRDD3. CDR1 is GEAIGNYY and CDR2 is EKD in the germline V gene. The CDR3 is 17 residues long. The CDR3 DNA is TGTGCCTGGACCTTCGGTACTGGGGGATCCCACACCGATAAACCCATCTTT. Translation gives CAWTFGTGGSHTDKPIF.

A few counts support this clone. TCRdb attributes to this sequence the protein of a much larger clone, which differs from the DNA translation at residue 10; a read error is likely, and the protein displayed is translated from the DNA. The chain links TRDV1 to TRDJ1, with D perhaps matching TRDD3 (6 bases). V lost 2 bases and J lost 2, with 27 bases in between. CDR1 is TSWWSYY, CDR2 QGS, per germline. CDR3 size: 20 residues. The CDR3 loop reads CALGEISPLWDRRGTDKLIF. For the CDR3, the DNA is TGTGCTCTTGGGGAAATCTCCCCACTGTGGGATAGAAGGGGGACCGATAAACTCATCTTT.

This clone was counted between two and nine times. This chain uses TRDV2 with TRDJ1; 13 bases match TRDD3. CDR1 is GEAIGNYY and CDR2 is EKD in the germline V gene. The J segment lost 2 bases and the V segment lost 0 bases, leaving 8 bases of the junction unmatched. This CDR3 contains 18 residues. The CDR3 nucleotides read TGTGCCTGTGACACCGTCGAACTGGGGGATACGGCGACCGATAAACTCATCTTT. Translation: CACDTVELGDTATDKLIF.

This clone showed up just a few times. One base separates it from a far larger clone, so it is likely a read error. As DNA, the CDR3 is TGTGCCTTTAGGGTTTCCTACTTAACGCTCGCCAACGATAAACCCATCTTT. This gives the protein CAFRVSYLTLANDKPIF. The J gene is TRDJ1, the V gene TRDV3; 7 bases map to TRDD2. This CDR3 is 17 amino acids long. The germline V gene has CDR1 TVYSNPD and CDR2 GDNSRS (reference sequence).

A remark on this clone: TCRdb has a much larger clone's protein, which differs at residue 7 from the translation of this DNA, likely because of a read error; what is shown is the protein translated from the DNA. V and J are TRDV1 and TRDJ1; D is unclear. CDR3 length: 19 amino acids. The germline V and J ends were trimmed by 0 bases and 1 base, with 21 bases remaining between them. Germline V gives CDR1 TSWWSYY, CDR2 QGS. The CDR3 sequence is CALGELHIPRRVITDKLIF. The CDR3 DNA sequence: TGTGCTCTTGGGGAACTACACATTCCCCGGAGGGTAATCACCGATAAACTCATCTTT.

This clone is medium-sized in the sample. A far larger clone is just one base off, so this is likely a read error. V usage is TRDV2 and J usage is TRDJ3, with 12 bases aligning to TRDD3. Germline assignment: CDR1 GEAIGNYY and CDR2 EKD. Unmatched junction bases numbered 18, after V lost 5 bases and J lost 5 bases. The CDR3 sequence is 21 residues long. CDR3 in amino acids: CACGRYEATGGYYRDTRQMFF. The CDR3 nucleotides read TGTGCCTGTGGCCGGTATGAGGCCACTGGGGGATACTACCGGGACACCCGACAGATGTTTTTC.

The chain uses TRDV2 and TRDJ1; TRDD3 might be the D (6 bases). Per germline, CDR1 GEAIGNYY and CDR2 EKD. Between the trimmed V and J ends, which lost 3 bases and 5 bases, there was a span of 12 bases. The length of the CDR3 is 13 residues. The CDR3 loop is CACDALGKDKLIF. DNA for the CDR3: TGTGCCTGTGACGCCCTGGGGAAAGATAAACTCATCTTT.

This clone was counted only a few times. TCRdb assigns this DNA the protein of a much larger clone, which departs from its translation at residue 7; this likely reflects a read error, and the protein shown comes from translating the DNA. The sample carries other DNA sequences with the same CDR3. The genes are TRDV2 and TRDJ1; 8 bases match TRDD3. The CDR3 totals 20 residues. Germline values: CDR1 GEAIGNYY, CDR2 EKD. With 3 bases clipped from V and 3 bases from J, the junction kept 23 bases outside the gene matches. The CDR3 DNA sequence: TGTGCCTGTGACCTACTGAGGGATACGCGAAGGAGAAACTGGTCCGATAAACTCATCTTT. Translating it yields CACDLLRDTRRRNWSDKLIF.

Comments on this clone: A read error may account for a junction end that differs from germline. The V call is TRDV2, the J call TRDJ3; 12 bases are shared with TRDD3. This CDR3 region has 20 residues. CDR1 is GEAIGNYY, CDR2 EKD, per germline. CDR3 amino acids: CACDKAGGYDGSWDTRQKFF. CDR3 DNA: TGTGCCTGTGACAAGGCTGGGGGATACGATGGCTCCTGGGACACCCGACAGAAGTTTTTC.

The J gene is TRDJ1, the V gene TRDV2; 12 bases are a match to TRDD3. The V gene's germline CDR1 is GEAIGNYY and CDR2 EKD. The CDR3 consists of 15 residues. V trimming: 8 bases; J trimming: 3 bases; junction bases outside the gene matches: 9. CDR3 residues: CASMVLGDTPDKLIF. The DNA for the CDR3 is TGTGCCTCCATGGTACTGGGGGATACCCCCGATAAACTCATCTTT.